This TCR beta chain derives from a study of PD-1 blockade in classical Hodgkin lymphoma. Only in-frame clones appear in the TCRdb table, and some are missing; sequencing was by immunoSEQ multiplex PCR. The table shows about 97,000 clones, with around 80% occurring only once. Study observations and caveats: Complete responders started with a diversity level that resembled newly diagnosed patients at baseline. Patients starting nivolumab under 1 year after ASCT were excluded.

This clone turned up a few times. Antigen unknown. Each and every patient relapsed after autologous stem cell transplantation, and patients got differing brentuximab vedotin exposure. Sample: peripheral blood mononuclear cells (PBMCs), taken at baseline. The sequence came from a human donor with classical Hodgkin lymphoma.

Here the CDR3 reads CASSEWDRRFYGYTF. The CDR3 bases are TGTGCCAGCAGCGAGTGGGACAGGAGGTTCTATGGCTACACCTTC. The chain recombines TRBV13 with TRBJ1-2; the match to TRBD1 covers 8 bases. Germline V gene lookup returns CDR1 PRHDT and CDR2 FYEKMQ (reference sequence). The CDR3 consists of 15 residues. V gave up 5 bases and J gave up 4 bases; unmatched junction bases: 9.